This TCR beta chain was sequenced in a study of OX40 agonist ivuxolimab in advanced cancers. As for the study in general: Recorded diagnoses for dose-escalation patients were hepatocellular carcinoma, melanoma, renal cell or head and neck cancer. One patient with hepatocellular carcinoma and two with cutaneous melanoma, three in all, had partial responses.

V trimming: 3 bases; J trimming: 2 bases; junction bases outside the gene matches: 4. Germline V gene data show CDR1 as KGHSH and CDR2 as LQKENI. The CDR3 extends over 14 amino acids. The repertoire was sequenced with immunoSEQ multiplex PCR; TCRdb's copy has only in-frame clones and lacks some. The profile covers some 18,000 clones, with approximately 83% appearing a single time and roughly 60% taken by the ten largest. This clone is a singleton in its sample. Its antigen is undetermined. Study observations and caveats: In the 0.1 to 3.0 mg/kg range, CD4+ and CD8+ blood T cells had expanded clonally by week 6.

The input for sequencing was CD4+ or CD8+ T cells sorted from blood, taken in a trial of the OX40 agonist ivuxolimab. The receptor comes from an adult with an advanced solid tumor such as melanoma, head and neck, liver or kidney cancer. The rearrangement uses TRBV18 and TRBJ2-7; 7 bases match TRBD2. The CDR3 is CASSPTSLTYEQYF. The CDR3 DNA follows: TGTGCCAGCTCACCGACTAGCCTTACCTACGAGCAGTACTTC.